The clone carrying this T cell receptor beta chain was counted a few times. What it binds is not known. Trimming took 4 bases from V and 2 from J, leaving 17 bases between them. CDR1 and CDR2 (germline): SQVTM, ANQGSEA. The CDR3 sequence is 15 residues long. The sample originates from a study of PD-1 blockade in classical Hodgkin lymphoma. Study results and caveats: Patients with a complete response exhibited baseline diversity comparable to newly diagnosed patients. Prior therapy or disease activity may underlie the repertoire differences, whose causes remain undefined. TCR diversity at baseline was reported to be reduced in newly diagnosed patients relative to healthy donors.

TCRdb's table, derived via immunoSEQ multiplex PCR, lists solely in-frame clones and lacks some. The sample holds approximately 21,000 clones, less than 75% seen once. Specified time point: cycle 4 day 1 (C4D1), after 5 to 7 weeks of nivolumab. Following autologous stem cell transplantation, relapse occurred in every patient, and exposure to brentuximab vedotin varied. The TCR was taken from a human donor with classical Hodgkin lymphoma. This chain links TRBV29-1 with TRBJ1-2, with a weak D call TRBD1 (5 bases). The sequencing used peripheral blood mononuclear cells (PBMCs), collected before the fourth cycle of nivolumab. CDR3 DNA: TGCAGCGTTGGGGTCCGGCCCTGGGGGAACTATGGCTACACCTTC. Amino acid sequence: CSVGVRPWGNYGYTF.